These 5 T cell receptor beta chains were sequenced from one sample in a study of cytomegalovirus exposure and HLA in healthy donors. With 60 Vbeta and 13 Jbeta primers, the PCR was carried out. Here immunoSEQ multiplex PCR was the method, and the copy in TCRdb shows in-frame clones only, minus some. The table records about 200,000 clones, just over 75% of them present only once. Sequencing was performed on PBMCs. These receptors originate from a man aged 18-30 years in good health and CMV-seronegative.

The chain links TRBV9 to TRBJ2-7; tentatively, D is TRBD2 (5 bases). Trimming cost V 0 bases and J 7 bases, with 14 bases left between them. This CDR3 region has 14 residues. Germline loops: CDR1 SGDLS, CDR2 YYNGEE. This CDR3 reads CASSVGIYPGEQYF. The CDR3 bases are TGTGCCAGCAGCGTAGGAATATATCCGGGAGAGCAGTACTTC.

The chain recombines TRBV11-3 with TRBJ2-2, with unresolved D. Between the trimmed V and J ends, which lost 5 bases and 4 bases, there was a span of 5 bases. The CDR3 runs 12 residues. The germline V gene has CDR1 SGHNT and CDR2 YENEEA. The CDR3 DNA is TGTGCCAGCAGCCTGGCCACCGGGGAGCTGTTTTTT. Translating gives CASSLATGELFF.

The DNA of the CDR3 is TGTGCCAGCAGCTTAAGGTTGACAGGGGGCATAGTAACTAATGAAAAACTGTTTTTT. Translated, it gives CASSLRLTGGIVTNEKLFF. V and J are TRBV7-6 and TRBJ1-4; 10 bases agree with TRBD1. Germline CDR1 SGHVS, CDR2 FNYEAQ. The CDR3 extends over 19 amino acids. Germline trimming cut 2 bases from V and 1 base from J; bases unmatched to any gene: 10.

CDR3 in DNA: TGTGCCAGCAGCCTACGGACAGGGAAAAAAGAGACCCAGTACTTC. Protein product: CASSLRTGKKETQYF. V and J are TRBV9 and TRBJ2-5; TRBD1 aligns across 8 bases. The germline gives CDR1 SGDLS, CDR2 YYNGEE. This CDR3 is built from 15 residues. The ends lost 4 bases at V and 3 bases at J; junction bases unmatched: 8.

This chain connects TRBV28 to TRBJ1-1; D is possibly TRBD1 (6 bases). CDR1 and CDR2 (germline): MDHEN, SYDVKM. Trimming removed 3 bases at V and 2 bases at J, with 7 bases between. This CDR3 contains 13 residues. The CDR3 here is CASSFGTNTEAFF. Written as DNA, the CDR3 is TGTGCCAGCAGTTTCGGGACAAACACTGAAGCTTTCTTT.